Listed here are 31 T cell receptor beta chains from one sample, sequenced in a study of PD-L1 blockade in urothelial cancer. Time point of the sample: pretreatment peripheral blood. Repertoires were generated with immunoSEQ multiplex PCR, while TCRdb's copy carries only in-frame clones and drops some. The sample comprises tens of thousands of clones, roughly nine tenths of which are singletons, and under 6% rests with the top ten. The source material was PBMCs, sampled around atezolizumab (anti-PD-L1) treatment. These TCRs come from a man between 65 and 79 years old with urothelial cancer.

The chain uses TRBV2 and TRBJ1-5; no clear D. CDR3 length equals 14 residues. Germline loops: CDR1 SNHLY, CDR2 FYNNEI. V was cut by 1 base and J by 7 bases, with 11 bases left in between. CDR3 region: CASSEVAGGQPQHF. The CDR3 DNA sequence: TGTGCCAGCAGTGAAGTGGCAGGTGGCCAGCCCCAGCATTTT. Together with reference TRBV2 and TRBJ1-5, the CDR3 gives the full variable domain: EPEVTQTPSHQVTQMGQEVILRCVPISNHLYFYWYRQILGQKVEFLVSFYNNEISEKSEIFDDQFSVERPDGSNFTLKIRSTKLEDSAMYFCASSEVAGGQPQHFGDGTRLSIL.

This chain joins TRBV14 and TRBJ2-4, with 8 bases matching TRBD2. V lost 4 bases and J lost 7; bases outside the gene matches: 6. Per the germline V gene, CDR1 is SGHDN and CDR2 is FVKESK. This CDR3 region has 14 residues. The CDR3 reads CASSPRLAPNIQYF. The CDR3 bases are TGTGCCAGCAGCCCGCGACTAGCGCCGAACATTCAGTACTTC.

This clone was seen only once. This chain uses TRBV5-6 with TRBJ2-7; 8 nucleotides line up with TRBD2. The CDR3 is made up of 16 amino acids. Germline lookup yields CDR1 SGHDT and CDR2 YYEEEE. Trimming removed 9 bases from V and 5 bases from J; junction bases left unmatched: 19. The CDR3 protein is CANEGGCGGRGNEQYF. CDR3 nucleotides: TGTGCCAACGAGGGGGGGTGCGGGGGGCGCGGGAACGAGCAGTACTTC.

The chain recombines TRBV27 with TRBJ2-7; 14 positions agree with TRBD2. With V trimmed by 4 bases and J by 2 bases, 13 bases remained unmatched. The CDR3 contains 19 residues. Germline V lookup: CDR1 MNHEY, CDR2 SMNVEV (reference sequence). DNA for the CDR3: TGTGCCAGCAGTTCCTACCCCCCGGGACTAGCGGGAGTAACCTACGAGCAGTACTTC. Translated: CASSSYPPGLAGVTYEQYF.

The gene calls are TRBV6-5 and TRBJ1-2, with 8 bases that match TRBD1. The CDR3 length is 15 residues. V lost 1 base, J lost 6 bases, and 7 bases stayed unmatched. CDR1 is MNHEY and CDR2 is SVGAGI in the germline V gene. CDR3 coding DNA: TGTGCCAGCAGTTACTTGGGCAGGGGGCAGGATGGCTACACCTTC. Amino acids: CASSYLGRGQDGYTF.

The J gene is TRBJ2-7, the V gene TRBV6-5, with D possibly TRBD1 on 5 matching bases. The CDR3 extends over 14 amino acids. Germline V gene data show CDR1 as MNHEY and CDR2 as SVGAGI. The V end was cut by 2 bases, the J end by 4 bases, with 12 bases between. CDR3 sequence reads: CASSYRLGHYEQYF. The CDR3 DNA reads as TGTGCCAGCAGTTACCGCCTCGGACATTACGAGCAGTACTTC.

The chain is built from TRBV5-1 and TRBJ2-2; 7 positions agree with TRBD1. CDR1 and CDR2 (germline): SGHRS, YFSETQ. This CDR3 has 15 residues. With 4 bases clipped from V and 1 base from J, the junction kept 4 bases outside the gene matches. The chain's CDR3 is CASSLGQMNTGELFF. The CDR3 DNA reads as TGCGCCAGCAGCCTGGGACAGATGAACACCGGGGAGCTGTTTTTT.

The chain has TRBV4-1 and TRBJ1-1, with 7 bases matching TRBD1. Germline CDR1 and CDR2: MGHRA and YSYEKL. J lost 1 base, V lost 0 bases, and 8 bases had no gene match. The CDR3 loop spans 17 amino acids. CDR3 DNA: TGCGCCAGCAGCCAAGAGAGAGGGACAGCAACGAACACTGAAGCTTTCTTT. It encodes CASSQERGTATNTEAFF.

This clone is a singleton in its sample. The CDR3 DNA reads as TGTGCCAGTAGTATATCTCGGGTGCCGGGTGAAAAACTGTTTTTT. It codes for CASSISRVPGEKLFF. This chain joins TRBV19 and TRBJ1-4; no clear D. Germline-derived CDR1 and CDR2 are LNHDA and SQIVND (reference sequence). This CDR3 comprises 15 residues. V was trimmed by 2 bases and J by 7 bases, leaving 14 bases between them.

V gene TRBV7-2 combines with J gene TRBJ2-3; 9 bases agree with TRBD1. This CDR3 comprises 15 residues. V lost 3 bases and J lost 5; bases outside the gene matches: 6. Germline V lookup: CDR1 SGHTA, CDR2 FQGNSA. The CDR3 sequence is CASSFPTGGKDTQYF. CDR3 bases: TGTGCCAGCAGCTTCCCGACAGGGGGTAAAGATACGCAGTATTTT.

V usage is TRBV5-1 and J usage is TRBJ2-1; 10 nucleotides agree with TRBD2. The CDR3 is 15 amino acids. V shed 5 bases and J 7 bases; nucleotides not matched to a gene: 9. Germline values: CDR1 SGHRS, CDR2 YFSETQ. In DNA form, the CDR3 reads TGCGCCAGCAGTCTACTAGCGGGAATGGGGAATGAGCAGTTCTTC. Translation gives CASSLLAGMGNEQFF.

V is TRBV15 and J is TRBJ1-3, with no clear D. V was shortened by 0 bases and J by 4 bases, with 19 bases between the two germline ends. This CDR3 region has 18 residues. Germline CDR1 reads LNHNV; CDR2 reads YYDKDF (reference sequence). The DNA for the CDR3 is TGTGCCACCAGCAGAGAACTCCCAAATGTTGGAGGGGGAAACACCATATATTTT. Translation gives CATSRELPNVGGGNTIYF.

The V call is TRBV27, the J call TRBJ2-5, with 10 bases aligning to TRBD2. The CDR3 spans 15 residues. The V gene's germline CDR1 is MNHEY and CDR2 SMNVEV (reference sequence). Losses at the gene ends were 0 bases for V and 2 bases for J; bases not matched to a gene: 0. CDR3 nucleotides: TGTGCCAGCAGTTTATCTAGCGGGAGGCAAGAGACCCAGTACTTC. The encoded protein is CASSLSSGRQETQYF.

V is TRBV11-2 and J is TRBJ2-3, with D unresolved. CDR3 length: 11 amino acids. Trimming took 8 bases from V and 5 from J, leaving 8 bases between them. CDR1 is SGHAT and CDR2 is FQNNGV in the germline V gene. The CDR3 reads CASLLRDTQYF. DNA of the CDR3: TGTGCCAGCCTCCTTCGAGATACGCAGTATTTT.

The CDR3 reads CASSTKTGIQTQYF. The CDR3 bases are TGTGCCAGCAGCACCAAGACAGGGATACAGACCCAGTACTTC. The chain recombines TRBV7-8 with TRBJ2-5; 7 bases align to TRBD1. V trimming: 5 bases; J trimming: 6 bases; junction bases outside the gene matches: 9. The CDR3 runs to 14 residues. CDR1 SGHVS and CDR2 FQNEAQ come from the germline V gene.

The CDR3 protein is CASRITGSAQPQHF. CDR3 DNA: TGTGCCAGCAGGATTACAGGGTCGGCTCAGCCCCAGCATTTT. The V gene is TRBV28, the J gene TRBJ1-5; the D gene is possibly TRBD1 (6 bases). The CDR3 has 14 amino acids. Between the trimmed V and J ends, which lost 6 bases and 6 bases, there was a span of 15 bases. Germline CDR1 MDHEN, CDR2 SYDVKM.

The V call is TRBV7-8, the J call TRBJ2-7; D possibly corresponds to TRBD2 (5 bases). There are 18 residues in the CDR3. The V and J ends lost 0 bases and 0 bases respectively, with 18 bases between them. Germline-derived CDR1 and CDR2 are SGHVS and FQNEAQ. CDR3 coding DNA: TGTGCCAGCAGCTTAGCCCGTCCTTCTACTAGGGCCTCCTACGAGCAGTACTTC. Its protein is CASSLARPSTRASYEQYF.

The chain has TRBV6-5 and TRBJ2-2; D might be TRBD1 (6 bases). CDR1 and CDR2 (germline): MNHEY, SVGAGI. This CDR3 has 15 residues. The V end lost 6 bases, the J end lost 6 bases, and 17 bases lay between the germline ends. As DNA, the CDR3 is TGTGCCAGCAGCCTAACCCCGACAGGAGCCGGGGAGCTGTTTTTT. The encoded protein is CASSLTPTGAGELFF.

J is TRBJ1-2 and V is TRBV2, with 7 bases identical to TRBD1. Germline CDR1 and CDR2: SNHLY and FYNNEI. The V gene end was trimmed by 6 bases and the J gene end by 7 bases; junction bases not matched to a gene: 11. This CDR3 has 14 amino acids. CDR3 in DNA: TGTGCCAGCAGAGGAGAGGGGGCGCATCTTGGCTACACCTTC. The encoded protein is CASRGEGAHLGYTF. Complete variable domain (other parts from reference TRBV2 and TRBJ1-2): EPEVTQTPSHQVTQMGQEVILRCVPISNHLYFYWYRQILGQKVEFLVSFYNNEISEKSEIFDDQFSVERPDGSNFTLKIRSTKLEDSAMYFCASRGEGAHLGYTFGSGTRLTVV.

CDR3 DNA sequence: TGTGCCAGCAGAACGTCCCGACAGAAAGGCTATGGCTACACCTTC. Protein sequence: CASRTSRQKGYGYTF. The chain uses TRBV6-6 and TRBJ1-2; possible D gene TRBD1, 5 bases. The germline CDR1 and CDR2 sequences are MNHNY and SVGAGI (reference sequence). Trimming removed 6 bases at V and 4 bases at J, with 18 bases between. This CDR3 spans 15 amino acids.

CDR3 protein: CASSSSGREQYF. In DNA form, the CDR3 reads TGTGCCAGCAGTTCGTCAGGGCGCGAGCAGTACTTC. V usage is TRBV6-5 and J usage is TRBJ2-7; TRBD1 is a possible D gene (5 bases). Germline values: CDR1 MNHEY, CDR2 SVGAGI. V was pared by 4 bases and J by 6 bases, with 10 bases between. The CDR3 sequence is 12 residues long.

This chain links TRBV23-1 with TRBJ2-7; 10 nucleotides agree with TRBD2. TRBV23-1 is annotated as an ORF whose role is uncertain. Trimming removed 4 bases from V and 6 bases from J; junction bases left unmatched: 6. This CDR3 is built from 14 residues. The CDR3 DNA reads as TGCGCCAGCAGTCGTCCGGGACTAGCGCGCGAGCAGTACTTC. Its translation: CASSRPGLAREQYF.

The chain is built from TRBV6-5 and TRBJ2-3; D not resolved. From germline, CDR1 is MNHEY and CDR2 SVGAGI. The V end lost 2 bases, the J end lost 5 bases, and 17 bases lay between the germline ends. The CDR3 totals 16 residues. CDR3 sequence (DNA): TGTGCCAGCAGTTACCCTATTTGGAAGCAGGTAGATACGCAGTATTTT. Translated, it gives CASSYPIWKQVDTQYF.

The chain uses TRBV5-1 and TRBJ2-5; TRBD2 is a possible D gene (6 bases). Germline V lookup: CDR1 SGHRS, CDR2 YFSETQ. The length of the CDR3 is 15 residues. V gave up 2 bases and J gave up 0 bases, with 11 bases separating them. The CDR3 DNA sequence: TGCGCCAGCAGCTTAAGCGGGCAGTACCAAGAGACCCAGTACTTC. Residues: CASSLSGQYQETQYF.

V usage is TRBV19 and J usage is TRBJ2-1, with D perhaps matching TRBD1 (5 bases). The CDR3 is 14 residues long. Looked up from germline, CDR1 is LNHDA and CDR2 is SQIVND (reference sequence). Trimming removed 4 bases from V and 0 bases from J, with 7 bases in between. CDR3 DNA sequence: TGTGCCAGTAGTAAGGGGTCCTCCTACAATGAGCAGTTCTTC. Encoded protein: CASSKGSSYNEQFF. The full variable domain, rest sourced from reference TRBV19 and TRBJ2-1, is DGGITQSPKYLFRKEGQNVTLSCEQNLNHDAMYWYRQDPGQGLRLIYYSQIVNDFQKGDIAEGYSVSREKKESFPLTVTSAQKNPTAFYLCASSKGSSYNEQFFGPGTRLTVL.

The CDR3 is CASSPPFGFENTIYF. CDR3 bases: TGTGCCAGCTCACCACCGTTCGGGTTTGAAAACACCATATATTTT. The chain carries TRBV18 and TRBJ1-3; no definite D call. V was clipped by 0 bases and J by 6 bases, with 12 bases between them. CDR1 and CDR2 from the germline V gene are KGHSH and LQKENI. This CDR3 region has 15 residues.

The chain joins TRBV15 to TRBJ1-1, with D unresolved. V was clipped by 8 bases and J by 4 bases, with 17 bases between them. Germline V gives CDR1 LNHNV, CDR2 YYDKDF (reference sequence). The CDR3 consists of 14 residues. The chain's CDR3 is CATAYLSAGTEAFF. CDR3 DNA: TGTGCCACCGCCTACCTAAGTGCCGGCACTGAAGCTTTCTTT.

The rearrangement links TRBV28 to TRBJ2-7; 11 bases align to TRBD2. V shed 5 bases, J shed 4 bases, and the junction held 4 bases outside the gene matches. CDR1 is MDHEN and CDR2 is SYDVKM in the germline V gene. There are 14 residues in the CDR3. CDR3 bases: TGTGCCAGCAGTGGACTAGCGGGCCGGTACGAGCAGTACTTC. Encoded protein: CASSGLAGRYEQYF.

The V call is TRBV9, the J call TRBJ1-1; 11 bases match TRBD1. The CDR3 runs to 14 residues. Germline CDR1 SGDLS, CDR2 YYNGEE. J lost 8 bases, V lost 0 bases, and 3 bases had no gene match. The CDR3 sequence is CASSVGTGGSEAFF. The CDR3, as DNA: TGTGCCAGCAGCGTAGGGACAGGGGGCTCCGAAGCTTTCTTT.

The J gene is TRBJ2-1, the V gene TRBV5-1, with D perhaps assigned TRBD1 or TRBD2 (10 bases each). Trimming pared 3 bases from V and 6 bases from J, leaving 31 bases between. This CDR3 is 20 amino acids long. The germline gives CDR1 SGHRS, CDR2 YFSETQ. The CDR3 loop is CASSYNTGTGVLAGPNEQFF. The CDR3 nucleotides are TGCGCCAGCAGCTATAATACCGGGACAGGGGTACTAGCGGGGCCCAATGAGCAGTTCTTC.

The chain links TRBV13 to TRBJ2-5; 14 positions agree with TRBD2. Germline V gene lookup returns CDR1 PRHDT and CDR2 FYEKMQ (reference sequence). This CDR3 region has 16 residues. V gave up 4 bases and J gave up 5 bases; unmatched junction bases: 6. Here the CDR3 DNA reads TGTGCCAGCAGCTACGGACTAGCGGGAGGAGTTGAGACCCAGTACTTC. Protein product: CASSYGLAGGVETQYF.